This TCR beta chain was sequenced in a study of identical twins. The germline V and J ends were trimmed by 0 bases and 0 bases, with 15 bases remaining between them. Germline V CDR1 and CDR2: SGHRS, YFSETQ. The CDR3 runs 17 residues. In the case of this clonotype: Antigen unknown.

Overall study results and limits: Out-of-frame beta sequences exhibited a weaker degree of excess twin sharing.

A universal primer site was added by template switching, and unique molecular identifiers were carried by the cDNA. TCRdb re-called the 5' RACE reads through MiXCR, storing one row per CDR3 protein. The sample has 200,000 or so distinct CDR3 sequences; about a sixth are singletons. The data were also submitted as part of a second study, on T cells expressing NK-cell markers. From that paper: The study drew TCR beta repertoires from sorted CD3+CD56+NKG2C+, CD3+CD56+NKG2C- and CD3+CD56-NKG2C+ T cells. Four donors' CD3+CD56-NKG2C+ cells were dominated by the same clonotypes.

J is TRBJ1-1 and V is TRBV5-1; D is perhaps TRBD1 (5 bases). The sequence derives from a woman in her late teens or twenties in good health. The sample was CD8+ T cells sorted from blood. CDR3 protein: CASSLVLLDTMNTEAFF. In DNA, the CDR3 is TGCGCCAGCAGCTTGGTACTACTGGACACCATGAACACTGAAGCTTTCTTT.